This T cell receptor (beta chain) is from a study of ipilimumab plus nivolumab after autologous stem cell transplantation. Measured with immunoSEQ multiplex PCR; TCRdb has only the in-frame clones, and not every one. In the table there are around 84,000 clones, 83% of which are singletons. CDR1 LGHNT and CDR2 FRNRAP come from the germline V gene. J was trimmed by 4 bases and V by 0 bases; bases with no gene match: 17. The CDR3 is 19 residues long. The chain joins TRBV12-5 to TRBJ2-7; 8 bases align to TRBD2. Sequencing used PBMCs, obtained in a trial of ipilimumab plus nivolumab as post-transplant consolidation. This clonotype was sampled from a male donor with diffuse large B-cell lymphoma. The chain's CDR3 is CASGLVPTAGTSSRYEQYF. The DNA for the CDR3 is TGTGCTAGTGGTTTGGTTCCAACCGCCGGGACTAGTAGTCGATACGAGCAGTACTTC.